A selection of T cell receptor beta chains follows, all from one sample in a study of T cell repertoires in cytomegalovirus infection. Using its own MiXCR run on the reads, TCRdb lists one record per CDR3 protein. The sample holds approximately 180,000 distinct CDR3 sequences, roughly 20% seen once. Sequencing was done on a sample of PBMCs. The receptors were sampled from a human donor in good health (CMV status not recorded). Some clones in this sample may be carry-over from other donors' samples. The CDR3 runs from the conserved cysteine through the conserved F or W. Fields, in order: D gene, clone size, V gene, J gene, CDR3 protein, CDR3 DNA. The D gene is left open where the match is weak. Clone size, where shown, is once, few, many, or a class for clones that have expanded.

d_call: .; clone_size: few; v_call: TRBV7-9; j_call: TRBJ2-1; cdr3_aa: CASSPDSGVSFNEQFF; cdr3_nt: TGTGCCAGCAGCCCCGACTCGGGAGTATCCTTCAATGAGCAGTTCTTC
d_call: .; clone_size: few; v_call: TRBV28; j_call: TRBJ2-7; cdr3_aa: CASSPPGSDEQYF; cdr3_nt: TGTGCCAGCAGTCCCCCAGGGAGCGACGAGCAGTACTTC
d_call: TRBD1; clone_size: few; v_call: TRBV6-6; j_call: TRBJ2-5; cdr3_aa: CASSFGQGGMKTQYF; cdr3_nt: TGTGCCAGCAGTTTTGGACAGGGGGGTATGAAGACCCAGTACTTC
d_call: TRBD1; clone_size: many; v_call: TRBV11-2; j_call: TRBJ2-7; cdr3_aa: CASSLDRVTYEQYF; cdr3_nt: TGTGCCAGCAGCCTGGACAGGGTTACCTACGAGCAGTACTTC
d_call: TRBD1; clone_size: few; v_call: TRBV4-1; j_call: TRBJ1-1; cdr3_aa: CASSQDPGQYTEAFF; cdr3_nt: TGCGCCAGCAGCCAAGACCCGGGACAGTACACTGAAGCTTTCTTT
d_call: .; clone_size: .; v_call: TRBV7-2; j_call: TRBJ1-3; cdr3_aa: CASSLIKGAGNTIYF; cdr3_nt: TGTGCCAGCAGCCTAATAAAAGGGGCCGGAAACACCATATATTTT
d_call: .; clone_size: many; v_call: TRBV7-2; j_call: TRBJ2-5; cdr3_aa: CASTFLGMGETQYF; cdr3_nt: TGTGCCAGCACCTTTCTGGGGATGGGCGAGACCCAGTACTTC
d_call: .; clone_size: once; v_call: TRBV18; j_call: TRBJ1-2; cdr3_aa: CASSPLSEQPLYGYSF; cdr3_nt: TGTGCCAGCTCACCACTTTCAGAACAGCCTCTCTATGGCTACAGCTTC
d_call: TRBD1; clone_size: .; v_call: TRBV5-1; j_call: TRBJ2-7; cdr3_aa: CASSSGDRPPYEQYF; cdr3_nt: TGCGCCAGCAGCTCGGGGGACAGGCCTCCCTACGAGCAGTACTTC
d_call: TRBD2; clone_size: .; v_call: TRBV5-1; j_call: TRBJ2-7; cdr3_aa: CASSPGTSGLSTYEQYF; cdr3_nt: TGCGCCAGCAGCCCGGGGACTAGCGGGCTGAGTACCTACGAGCAGTACTTC
d_call: TRBD1; clone_size: .; v_call: TRBV4-3; j_call: TRBJ2-2; cdr3_aa: CASSQDAPGGFANTGELFF; cdr3_nt: TGCGCCAGCAGCCAAGATGCCCCAGGGGGATTCGCGAACACCGGGGAGCTGTTTTTT
d_call: .; clone_size: .; v_call: TRBV19; j_call: TRBJ2-1; cdr3_aa: CASRTQPGLYNEQFF; cdr3_nt: TGTGCCAGTAGAACCCAACCGGGACTTTACAATGAGCAGTTCTTC
d_call: .; clone_size: .; v_call: TRBV20-1; j_call: TRBJ2-6; cdr3_aa: CSALGRVPSGANVLTF; cdr3_nt: TGCAGTGCGCTTGGACGGGTCCCCTCTGGGGCCAACGTCCTGACTTTC
d_call: .; clone_size: .; v_call: TRBV6-5; j_call: TRBJ2-2; cdr3_aa: CASSYVSGSLNRGELFF; cdr3_nt: TGTGCCAGCAGTTACGTATCGGGGAGTCTGAATCGCGGGGAGCTGTTTTTT
d_call: .; clone_size: few; v_call: TRBV12-3/TRBV12-4; j_call: TRBJ2-5; cdr3_aa: CASSKRGTQYF; cdr3_nt: TGTGCCAGCAGTAAGAGGGGGACCCAGTACTTC
d_call: .; clone_size: .; v_call: TRBV20-1; j_call: TRBJ2-3; cdr3_aa: CSARSPGRGVTDTQYF; cdr3_nt: TGCAGTGCTAGGAGTCCGGGGCGCGGGGTGACAGATACGCAGTATTTT
d_call: .; clone_size: .; v_call: TRBV6-2/TRBV6-3; j_call: TRBJ2-7; cdr3_aa: CASYPTDYPSLEQYF; cdr3_nt: TGTGCCAGCTACCCTACGGACTACCCTTCCCTGGAGCAGTACTTC
d_call: .; clone_size: .; v_call: TRBV24-1; j_call: TRBJ2-1; cdr3_aa: CATSDPGHYNEQFF; cdr3_nt: TGTGCCACCAGTGATCCGGGACATTACAATGAGCAGTTCTTC
d_call: .; clone_size: few; v_call: TRBV19; j_call: TRBJ1-6; cdr3_aa: CASKTANNSPLHF; cdr3_nt: TGTGCCAGTAAGACTGCGAATAATTCACCCCTCCACTTT
d_call: TRBD1; clone_size: few; v_call: TRBV29-1; j_call: TRBJ2-1; cdr3_aa: CSVGNRDSPYNEQFF; cdr3_nt: TGCAGCGTTGGGAACCGGGACAGCCCTTACAATGAGCAGTTCTTC
d_call: .; clone_size: .; v_call: TRBV7-9; j_call: TRBJ1-5; cdr3_aa: CASSQTDDQPQHF; cdr3_nt: TGTGCCAGCAGCCAAACCGACGATCAGCCCCAGCATTTT
d_call: .; clone_size: .; v_call: TRBV30; j_call: TRBJ2-3; cdr3_aa: CAWSVMRGTAAGLTDTQYF; cdr3_nt: TGTGCCTGGAGTGTTATGCGGGGAACCGCGGCCGGTTTAACAGATACGCAGTATTTT
d_call: TRBD2; clone_size: many; v_call: TRBV7-9; j_call: TRBJ2-1; cdr3_aa: CASSMTSGTYNEQFF; cdr3_nt: TGTGCCAGCAGCATGACTAGCGGTACATACAATGAGCAGTTCTTC
d_call: .; clone_size: .; v_call: TRBV6-2/TRBV6-3; j_call: TRBJ1-1; cdr3_aa: CASSPYLQGNTEAFF; cdr3_nt: TGTGCCAGCAGTCCTTACCTACAGGGGAACACTGAAGCTTTCTTT
d_call: TRBD2; clone_size: once; v_call: TRBV29-1; j_call: TRBJ2-2; cdr3_aa: CSVESERETGELFF; cdr3_nt: TGCAGCGTTGAGAGTGAGCGGGAAACCGGGGAGCTGTTTTTT
d_call: .; clone_size: many; v_call: TRBV15; j_call: TRBJ2-7; cdr3_aa: CATSRDVGGSRSFSSYEQYF; cdr3_nt: TGTGCCACCAGCAGAGATGTCGGGGGATCGCGGTCATTTAGCTCCTACGAGCAGTACTTC
d_call: TRBD1; clone_size: .; v_call: TRBV5-4; j_call: TRBJ1-1; cdr3_aa: CASSLDLDREVTEAFF; cdr3_nt: TGTGCCAGCAGCTTGGACCTAGACAGGGAGGTCACTGAAGCTTTCTTT
d_call: .; clone_size: .; v_call: TRBV20-1; j_call: TRBJ2-5; cdr3_aa: CSARDPGGPLSQETQYF; cdr3_nt: TGCAGTGCTAGAGATCCTGGGGGCCCACTGAGCCAAGAGACCCAGTACTTC
d_call: .; clone_size: .; v_call: TRBV4-3; j_call: TRBJ1-2; cdr3_aa: CASSQDRNLGYGYTF; cdr3_nt: TGCGCCAGCAGCCAAGACAGGAATCTTGGGTATGGCTACACCTTC
d_call: .; clone_size: many; v_call: TRBV28; j_call: TRBJ2-5; cdr3_aa: CASSLARGRETQYF; cdr3_nt: TGTGCCAGCAGTTTAGCTAGGGGCCGGGAGACCCAGTACTTC
d_call: .; clone_size: .; v_call: TRBV7-9; j_call: TRBJ2-7; cdr3_aa: CASSSLGIYEQYF; cdr3_nt: TGTGCCAGCAGCTCACTTGGGATCTACGAGCAGTACTTC
d_call: .; clone_size: many; v_call: TRBV7-2; j_call: TRBJ2-2; cdr3_aa: CASSRELNTGELFF; cdr3_nt: TGTGCCAGCAGCCGAGAGCTGAACACCGGGGAGCTGTTTTTT
d_call: .; clone_size: few; v_call: TRBV9; j_call: TRBJ1-2; cdr3_aa: CASSVDAGADGYTF; cdr3_nt: TGTGCCAGCAGCGTAGACGCCGGGGCGGATGGCTACACCTTC
d_call: .; clone_size: few; v_call: TRBV19; j_call: TRBJ1-1; cdr3_aa: CASSIRWVNTEAFF; cdr3_nt: TGTGCCAGTAGTATCCGCTGGGTGAACACTGAAGCTTTCTTT
d_call: .; clone_size: few; v_call: TRBV7-3; j_call: TRBJ2-1; cdr3_aa: CASSSDPLSSYNEQFF; cdr3_nt: TGTGCCAGCAGCTCGGATCCCCTGAGCTCCTACAATGAGCAGTTCTTC